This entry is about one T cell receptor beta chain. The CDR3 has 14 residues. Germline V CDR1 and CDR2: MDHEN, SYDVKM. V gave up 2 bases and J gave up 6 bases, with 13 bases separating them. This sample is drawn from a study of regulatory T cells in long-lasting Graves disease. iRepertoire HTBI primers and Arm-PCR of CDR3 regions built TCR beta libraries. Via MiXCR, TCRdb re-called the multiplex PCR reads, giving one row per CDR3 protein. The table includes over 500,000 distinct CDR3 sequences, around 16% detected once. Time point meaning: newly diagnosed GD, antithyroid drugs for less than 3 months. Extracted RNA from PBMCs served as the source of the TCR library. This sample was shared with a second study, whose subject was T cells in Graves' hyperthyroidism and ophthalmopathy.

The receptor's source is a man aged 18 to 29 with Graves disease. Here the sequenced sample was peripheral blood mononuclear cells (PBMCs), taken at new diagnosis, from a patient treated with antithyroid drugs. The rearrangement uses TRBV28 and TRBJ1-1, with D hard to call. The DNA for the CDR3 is TGTGCCAGCAGTTTAACGGGTCGAGCGCCTGAAGCTTTCTTT. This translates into CASSLTGRAPEAFF. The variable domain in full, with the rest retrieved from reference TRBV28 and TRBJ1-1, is DVKVTQSSRYLVKRTGEKVFLECVQDMDHENMFWYRQDPGLGLRLIYFSYDVKMKEKGDIPEGYSVSREKKERFSLILESASTNQTSMYLCASSLTGRAPEAFFGQGTRLTVV.